Sequencing of this T cell receptor beta chain was carried out in a study of preoperative IRX-2 immunotherapy in early breast cancer. The treatment: preoperative locoregional IRX-2 cytokine immunotherapy. Assay: immunoSEQ multiplex PCR; the TCRdb copy retains only in-frame clones and omits some. The sample has about 89,000 clones; 80% to 90% are singletons. The V and J ends lost 5 bases and 0 bases respectively, with 17 bases between them. CDR1 is MNHGY, CDR2 SAAAGT, per germline. The CDR3 loop spans 16 amino acids. Material: tumor tissue, obtained after IRX-2 immunotherapy. The sequence derives from a human donor with breast cancer. The chain combines TRBV6-8 with TRBJ2-7, with D perhaps matching TRBD2 (6 bases). The CDR3 DNA reads as TGTGCCAGCAGTCGACAAGGTGGCGGGAACTCCTACGAGCAGTACTTC. Protein product: CASSRQGGGNSYEQYF.